This paragraph covers one T cell receptor (beta chain) sequence. What it binds is not known. TCRdb keeps only in-frame clones here, not all; method: immunoSEQ multiplex PCR. This table has approximately 44,000 clones, 65% to 90% appearing once. The CDR3 covers 19 residues. V lost 3 bases to trimming and J lost 0 bases; unmatched junction nucleotides: 8. Germline V lookup: CDR1 SNHLY, CDR2 FYNNEI. The source of the sample is a study of OX40 agonist ivuxolimab in advanced cancers. Looking at the study overall: Under the entry rules, prior anti-PD-1, anti-PD-L1 or anti-CTLA-4 therapy was allowed, and roughly 41% had some.

Study-wide results and limits: Still undetermined is the antigen specificity of the expanded peripheral T cells.

The source material was CD4+ or CD8+ T cells sorted from blood, sampled in a trial of the OX40 agonist ivuxolimab. The receptor was derived from an adult with an advanced solid tumor such as melanoma, head and neck, liver or kidney cancer. The chain recombines TRBV2 with TRBJ2-3, with 14 bases identical to TRBD2. CDR3 sequence reads: CASSETSGRAFSSTDTQYF. CDR3 nucleotides: TGTGCCAGCAGTGAGACTAGCGGGAGGGCCTTTTCTAGCACAGATACGCAGTATTTT.